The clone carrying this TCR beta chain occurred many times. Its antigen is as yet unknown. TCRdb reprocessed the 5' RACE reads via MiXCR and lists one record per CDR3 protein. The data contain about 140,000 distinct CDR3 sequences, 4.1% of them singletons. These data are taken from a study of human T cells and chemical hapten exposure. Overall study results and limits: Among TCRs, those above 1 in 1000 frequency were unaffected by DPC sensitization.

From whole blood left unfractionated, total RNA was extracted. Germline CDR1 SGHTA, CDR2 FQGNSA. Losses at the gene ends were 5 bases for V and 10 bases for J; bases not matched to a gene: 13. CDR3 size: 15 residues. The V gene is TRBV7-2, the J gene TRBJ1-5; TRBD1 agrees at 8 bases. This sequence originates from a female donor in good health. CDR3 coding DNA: TGTGCCAGCAGCCCAGGGGGCCCCGTCCTCAGTCCCCAGCATTTT. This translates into CASSPGGPVLSPQHF.